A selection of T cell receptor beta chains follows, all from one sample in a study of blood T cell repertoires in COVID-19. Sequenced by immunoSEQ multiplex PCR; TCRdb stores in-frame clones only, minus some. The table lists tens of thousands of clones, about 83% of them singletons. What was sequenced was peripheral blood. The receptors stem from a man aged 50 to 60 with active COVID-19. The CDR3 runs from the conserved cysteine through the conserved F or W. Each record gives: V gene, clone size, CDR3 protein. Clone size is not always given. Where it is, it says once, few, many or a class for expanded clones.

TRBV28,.,CASSRPAQGNEKLFF
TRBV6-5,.,CASSYRVPDTQYF
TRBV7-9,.,CASSSGTGHYGYTF
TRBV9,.,CASSVSGTRSTGELFF
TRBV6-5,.,CASSYARGSGIGGYTF
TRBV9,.,CASSGPFITDTQYF
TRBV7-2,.,CASSFDRGNTEAFF
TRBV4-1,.,CASSHREYNEQFF
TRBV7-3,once,CASSSDRRDTQYF
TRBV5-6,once,CASSFQGAHTGELFF
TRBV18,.,CASSPGREWYEQFF
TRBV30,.,CAWSPGQGAYGYTF
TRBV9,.,CASSVARQGARGANVLTF
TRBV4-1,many,CASSQAAWGEGDTIYF
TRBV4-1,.,CASSQERDRFGYTIYF
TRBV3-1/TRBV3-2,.,CASSQDPGGETQYF
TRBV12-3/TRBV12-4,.,CASSLSVNTQYF
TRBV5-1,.,CASSFGGTGGKETQYF
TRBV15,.,CATSLGEGSGYTF
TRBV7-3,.,CASRSGRWTGELFF
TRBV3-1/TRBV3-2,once,CASSHLAGLYNEQFF
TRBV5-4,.,CASSLGRTDEKLFF
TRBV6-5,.,CATRQVNYGYTF
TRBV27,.,CASSPLGGDGDTQYF
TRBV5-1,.,CASSLDHLSSGNTIYF
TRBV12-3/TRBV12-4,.,CASSPGIHNEQFF
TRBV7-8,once,CASSQGGVDEKLFF
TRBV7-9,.,CASSLDRHGYTF
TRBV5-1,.,CASRGSPRETGPGNTIYF
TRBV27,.,CASSLAKGGSQETQYF
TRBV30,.,CASDEGLAETQYF
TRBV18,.,CASSPAGRNSPLHF
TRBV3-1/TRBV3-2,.,CASSPRDSFYEQYF
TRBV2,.,CASSEITTGEETQYF
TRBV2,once,CASSVGRGGRETQYF